This TCR beta chain originates from a study of control samples from healthy donors and cancer patients (dated by TCRdb to 2018 to 2021). Libraries were made using the immunoSEQ multiplex PCR assay. Imported from immuneACCESS, the table was reduced by TCRdb to in-frame sequences with V and J called. These copies leave out some clones; in studies compared against another copy, an unresolved V gene accounts for under half, and the cause of the remainder is not known. The table for this sample lists about 130,000 clones; about nine tenths of them were counted only once. The ten largest account for about 2.2% of the sample. A remark on this clone: Which antigen it targets is not known. No much larger clonotype is one base removed from it; base qualities were not supplied.

CDR1 and CDR2, looked up from the germline V gene (reference sequence), are MNHNY and SVGAGI. The CDR3 contains 15 residues, cysteine and phenylalanine counted. The DNA shown is the 45-base CDR3, in frame from base 1. Deletion took 7 bases off V and 11 bases off J, with a span of 23 bases between the germline ends. The clonotype originates from a woman aged 50 to 60 in good health. In this chain, TRBV6-6 is recombined with TRBJ2-2; the D gene could be TRBD1 or TRBD2, each one agreeing over 5 bases. Sequencing used blood. The DNA reads TGTGCCAGCACCTCCTCCGGGACGGCCAGTGAAGAGCTGTTTTTT. Translated, this is CASTSSGTASEELFF.